The rows below give T cell receptor beta chains drawn from one sample of a study of Ad26.COV2.S vaccination and SARS-CoV-2 variants. Assay used: immunoSEQ multiplex PCR; TCRdb lists only in-frame clones, some missing. The sample has some 390,000 clones, around nine tenths seen once. The material was peripheral blood, obtained in a trial of Ad26.COV2.S vaccine versus placebo. Receptors were obtained from a person between 18 and 59 years old who received the Ad26.COV2.S COVID-19 vaccine or a placebo. Each CDR3 is given without its conserved first and last residue. Fields, in order: CDR3 protein, CDR3 length, V gene, clone size. A clone size is listed for some rows: how often the clone was seen (once, few, many), or a class if it is expanded.

ASSPGGTGGVETQY,14,TRBV7-8,few
ASMITGDSPLH,11,TRBV12-3/TRBV12-4,.
ASSLPLAGGSYEQY,14,TRBV6-6,.
ASSQMASGSNEQY,13,TRBV3-1/TRBV3-2,once
ASNRTGENTEAF,12,TRBV10-1,once
ASSSTTGGYPNTGELF,16,TRBV5-6,.
ASSLGTAGGPGQF,13,TRBV11-3,once
ASSLDPGWETQY,12,TRBV7-2,.
ATSRAPGAGNTIY,13,TRBV15,.
ASSQVGGVSGGYT,13,TRBV4-1,.
AISRAGGTYNEQF,13,TRBV10-3,.